The 12 T cell receptor beta chains below come from one sample, sequenced in a study of CD8 T cells in ankylosing spondylitis. TCRdb ran MiXCR on the 5' RACE reads and lists one entry per CDR3 protein. The repertoire includes about 230,000 distinct CDR3 sequences, approximately 7.6% of them detected once, and about 5% sits in the top ten. The sequencing input was blood, either unsorted or a sorted T cell fraction (not recorded which). Receptor source: a female donor with ankylosing spondylitis or in good health (not recorded which).

In this sample, this clonotype turned up a few times. J is TRBJ1-2 and V is TRBV7-9; 8 nucleotides line up with TRBD1. The germline CDR1 and CDR2 sequences are SEHNR and FQNEAQ (reference sequence). V lost 5 bases to trimming and J lost 7 bases; unmatched junction nucleotides: 12. The CDR3 contains 15 residues. CDR3 DNA: TGTGCCAGCAGCCCCGGGACAGGCCTCCCATCTGGCTACACCTTC. Amino acids: CASSPGTGLPSGYTF.

This clonotype has ten or more counts. The chain joins TRBV19 to TRBJ2-1, with TRBD1 matching over 12 bases. The V and J ends lost 4 bases and 2 bases, in that order; junction bases with no gene match: 6. The CDR3 has 17 residues. The germline gives CDR1 LNHDA, CDR2 SQIVND (reference sequence). The CDR3 reads CASSNPGTGGTYNEQFF. The CDR3 nucleotides read TGTGCCAGTAGTAACCCAGGGACAGGGGGCACCTACAATGAGCAGTTCTTC. Full variable domain (outside the CDR3, taken from reference TRBV19 and TRBJ2-1): DGGITQSPKYLFRKEGQNVTLSCEQNLNHDAMYWYRQDPGQGLRLIYYSQIVNDFQKGDIAEGYSVSREKKESFPLTVTSAQKNPTAFYLCASSNPGTGGTYNEQFFGPGTRLTVL.

This clonotype occurred once. At one end the junction does not follow the germline gene, possibly because of a read error. The chain has TRBV7-9 and TRBJ1-1; D uncertain. The CDR3 has 15 residues. Germline-derived CDR1 and CDR2 are SEHNR and FQNEAQ (reference sequence). In nucleotides, the CDR3 is TGTGCCAACAGCTTATGGATAGGAGGGCCGGGTGAAGCTTTCTTT. As protein: CANSLWIGGPGEAFF. The full variable domain, with the rest looked up from reference TRBV7-9 and TRBJ1-1, is DTGVSQNPRHKITKRGQNVTFRCDPISEHNRLYWYRQTLGQGPEFLTYFQNEAQLEKSRLLSDRFSAERPKGSFSTLEIQRTEQGDSAMYLCANSLWIGGPGEAFFGQGTRLTVV.

V gene TRBV29-1 combines with J gene TRBJ2-1; 7 bases fit TRBD2. Germline CDR1 and CDR2: SQVTM and ANQGSEA. The CDR3 spans 15 residues. J was trimmed by 2 bases and V by 3 bases; bases with no gene match: 7. The CDR3 protein is CSVDGLGQAYNEQFF. The DNA of the CDR3 is TGCAGCGTTGACGGACTAGGTCAGGCCTACAATGAGCAGTTCTTC.

This clonotype was recorded many times. V gene TRBV25-1 combines with J gene TRBJ2-1; the D is unclear. There are 15 residues in the CDR3. Trimming removed 0 bases at V and 0 bases at J, with 6 bases between. Germline assignment: CDR1 MGHDK and CDR2 SYGVNS. The CDR3 DNA reads as TGTGCCAGCAGTGAATATGCCAGCTCCTACAATGAGCAGTTCTTC. Residues: CASSEYASSYNEQFF.

This clonotype was seen repeatedly, ten times or more. The gene calls are TRBV7-2 and TRBJ1-4; possibly TRBD1 for D (6 bases). Trimming cost V 2 bases and J 3 bases, with 10 bases left between them. Germline V gene data show CDR1 as SGHTA and CDR2 as FQGNSA. There are 15 residues in the CDR3. The CDR3 loop is CASSLRGSANEKLFF. DNA for the CDR3: TGTGCCAGCAGCTTAAGGGGGTCAGCTAATGAAAAACTGTTTTTT.

In this sample, this clonotype turned up many times. The chain joins TRBV5-5 to TRBJ2-5, with a weak D call TRBD2 (5 bases). CDR3 length equals 13 residues. CDR1 and CDR2 (germline): SGHKS, YYEKEE (reference sequence). V lost 3 bases, J lost 3 bases, and 9 bases lay in between. The CDR3, as DNA: TGTGCCAGCAGCTCTCGGGGAGAAGAGACCCAGTACTTC. This sequence encodes CASSSRGEETQYF.

Ten or more counts support this clonotype. The chain is built from TRBV20-1 and TRBJ2-5; D is perhaps TRBD1 or TRBD2 (5 bases each). The germline V gene has CDR1 DFQATT and CDR2 SNEGSKA (reference sequence). V gave up 4 bases and J gave up 3 bases, with 9 bases separating them. CDR3 length equals 12 residues. The CDR3 is CSATLGEETQYF. CDR3 nucleotides: TGCAGTGCTACCTTGGGGGAAGAGACCCAGTACTTC.

The sample holds many counts of this clonotype. V usage is TRBV29-1 and J usage is TRBJ1-2; 7 bases align to TRBD1. V was pared by 0 bases and J by 4 bases, with 8 bases of the junction left unmatched. The CDR3 covers 15 residues. CDR1 and CDR2 (germline): SQVTM, ANQGSEA. CDR3: CSVEERTGNPYGYTF. DNA of the CDR3: TGCAGCGTTGAAGAACGGACAGGAAACCCCTATGGCTACACCTTC.

This clonotype was recorded at least ten times. CDR3 region: CMVGDNEQFF. The CDR3 coding sequence is TGTATGGTGGGTGACAATGAGCAGTTCTTC. This chain uses TRBV6-5 with TRBJ2-1; no reliable D call. The CDR3 is 10 amino acids. Germline CDR1 reads MNHEY; CDR2 reads SVGAGI.

This clonotype came up many times. The chain has TRBV12-3 or TRBV12-4 and TRBJ1-6; no definite D call. The CDR3 has 15 residues. V gave up 2 bases and J gave up 7 bases, with 12 bases separating them. This CDR3 is CASSLRAGLNSPLHF. CDR3 in DNA: TGTGCCAGCAGTTTAAGGGCCGGCCTAAATTCACCCCTCCACTTT.

CDR3 in DNA: TGTGCCAGCAGTCCGGGCCCGAGGGCGTCAGAGACCCAGTACTTC. It encodes CASSPGPRASETQYF. The chain links TRBV12-3 or TRBV12-4 to TRBJ2-5, with a possible D match to TRBD2 (5 bases). The ends were cut back, 5 bases at V and 4 bases at J, with 17 bases in the middle. CDR3 length: 15 amino acids.